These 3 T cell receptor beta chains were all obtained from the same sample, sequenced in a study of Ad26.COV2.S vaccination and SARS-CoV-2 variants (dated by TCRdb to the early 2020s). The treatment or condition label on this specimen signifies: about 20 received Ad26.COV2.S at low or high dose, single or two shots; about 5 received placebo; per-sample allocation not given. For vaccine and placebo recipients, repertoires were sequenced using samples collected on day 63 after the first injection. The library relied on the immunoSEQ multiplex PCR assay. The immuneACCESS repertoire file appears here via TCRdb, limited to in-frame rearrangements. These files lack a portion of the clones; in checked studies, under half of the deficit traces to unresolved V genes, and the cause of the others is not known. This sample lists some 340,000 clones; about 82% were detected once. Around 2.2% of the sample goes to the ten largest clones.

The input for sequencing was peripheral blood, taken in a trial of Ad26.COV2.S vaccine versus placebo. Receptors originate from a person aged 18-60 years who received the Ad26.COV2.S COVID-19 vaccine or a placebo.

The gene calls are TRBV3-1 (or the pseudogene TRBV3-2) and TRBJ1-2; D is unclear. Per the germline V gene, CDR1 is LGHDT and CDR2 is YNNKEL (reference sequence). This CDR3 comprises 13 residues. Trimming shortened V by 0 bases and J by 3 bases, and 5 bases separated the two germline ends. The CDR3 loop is CASSQEWHYGYTF. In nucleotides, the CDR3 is TGTGCCAGCAGCCAAGAGTGGCACTATGGCTACACCTTC.

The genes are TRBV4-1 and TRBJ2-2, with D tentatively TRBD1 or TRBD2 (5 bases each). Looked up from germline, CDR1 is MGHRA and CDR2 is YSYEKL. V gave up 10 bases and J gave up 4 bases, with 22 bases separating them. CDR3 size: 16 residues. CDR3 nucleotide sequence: TGCGCCACCACCTTATCCGGGGCAGGTGGCACCGGGGAGCTGTTTTTT. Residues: CATTLSGAGGTGELFF.

CDR3 loop: CASSFSTGGGYGYTF. In DNA form, the CDR3 reads TGTGCCAGCAGCTTTTCGACAGGGGGAGGCTATGGCTACACCTTC. The genes are TRBV7-9 and TRBJ1-2, with 9 bases identical to TRBD1. Germline-derived CDR1 and CDR2 are SEHNR and FQNEAQ (reference sequence). This CDR3 has 15 residues. Trimming at V came to 3 bases and at J to 4 bases, leaving 6 bases not matched to a gene. The entire variable domain, with the rest obtained from reference TRBV7-9 and TRBJ1-2, is as follows: DTGVSQNPRHKITKRGQNVTFRCDPISEHNRLYWYRQTLGQGPEFLTYFQNEAQLEKSRLLSDRFSAERPKGSFSTLEIQRTEQGDSAMYLCASSFSTGGGYGYTFGSGTRLTVV.